The sequence of this T cell receptor (beta chain) was determined in a study of blood T cell repertoires in COVID-19. The CDR3 is 15 amino acids. Germline V gives CDR1 LNHDA, CDR2 SQIVND (reference sequence). Trimming cost V 1 base and J 2 bases; bases outside gene matches: 4. The table came from immunoSEQ multiplex PCR; TCRdb's copy has only in-frame clones and leaves some out. The repertoire holds about 62,000 clones, with around 87% as singletons. The rearrangement joins TRBV19 to TRBJ1-2; 7 nucleotides align to TRBD1. This receptor was identified in a woman in her sixties with acute or convalescent COVID-19. Material for sequencing was peripheral blood. CDR3 DNA sequence: TGTGCCAGTAGTATAGGACAGGGACAGAACTATGGCTACACCTTC. This translates into CASSIGQGQNYGYTF.